This is a list of T cell receptor beta chains from one sample in a study of sequential checkpoint blockade in melanoma. Measured with immunoSEQ multiplex PCR; TCRdb has only the in-frame clones, and not every one. The data contain about 17,000 clones, roughly 71% of them seen just once; the ten biggest clones take up 9.5% to 12%. Sequencing was performed on CD8+ T cells sorted from blood (inferred from file names), taken from a patient given nivolumab and ipilimumab in sequence. The receptors were gathered from a human donor with melanoma. The CDR3 runs from the conserved cysteine through the conserved F or W. The D gene is left open where the match is weak. Clone size, where shown, is once, few, many, or a class for clones that have expanded.

>TRBV9|-|-|TRBJ2-3
TGTGCCAGCAGCTCAGGCGGGATCAGCACAGATACGCAGTATTTT
CASSSGGISTDTQYF
>TRBV19|few|TRBD1|TRBJ2-7
TGTGCCACCGGGACAGTGGACGAGCAGTACTTC
CATGTVDEQYF
>TRBV9|-|-|TRBJ1-3
TGTGCCAGCAGCCCCGGCGGGGATCCTGGAAACACCATATATTTT
CASSPGGDPGNTIYF
>TRBV14|-|-|TRBJ1-2
TGTGCCAGCAGCCTTGGACATCTCTATGGCTACACCTTC
CASSLGHLYGYTF
>TRBV4-3|few|-|TRBJ1-6
TGCGCCAGCAGCCAAGACTGGGGAGGGAATTCGCCCCTCCACTTT
CASSQDWGGNSPLHF
>TRBV27|-|-|TRBJ2-6
TGTGCCAGCAGTTTTGGGGCAGGATTAACAAGCAACGTCCTGACTTTC
CASSFGAGLTSNVLTF
>TRBV11-3|-|TRBD2|TRBJ2-7
TGTGCCAGCAGCTTAGGGCTAGCGGGCTCCTACGAGCAGTACTTC
CASSLGLAGSYEQYF
>TRBV10-3|-|-|TRBJ1-1
TGTGCCATCGCAGGGTTTAACCGTACTTTCTTT
CAIAGFNRTFF
>TRBV6-1|few|-|TRBJ1-3
TGTGCCAGCATTAGAGACAGCGCCTCAGGAAACACCATATATTTT
CASIRDSASGNTIYF
>TRBV27|few|-|TRBJ1-1
TGTGCCAGCAGTTTATCGGCAGGGTTGAACACTGAAGCTTTCTTT
CASSLSAGLNTEAFF
>TRBV19|-|-|TRBJ1-1
TGTGCCAGTATTCCTCGTCGGAGGGACACTGAAGCTTTCTTT
CASIPRRRDTEAFF
>TRBV5-6|-|TRBD2|TRBJ2-3
TGTGCCAGCAGCTTGGGAACGGGAGGGCGCACAGATACGCAGTATTTT
CASSLGTGGRTDTQYF